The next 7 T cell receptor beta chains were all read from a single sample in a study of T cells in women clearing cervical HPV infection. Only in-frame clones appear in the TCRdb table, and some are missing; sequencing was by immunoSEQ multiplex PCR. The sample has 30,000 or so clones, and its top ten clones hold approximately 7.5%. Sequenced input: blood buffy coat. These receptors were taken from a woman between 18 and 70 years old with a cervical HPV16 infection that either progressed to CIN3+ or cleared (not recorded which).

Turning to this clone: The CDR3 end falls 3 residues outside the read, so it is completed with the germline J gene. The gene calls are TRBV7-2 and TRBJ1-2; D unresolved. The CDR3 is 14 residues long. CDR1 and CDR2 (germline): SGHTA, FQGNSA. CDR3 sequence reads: CASSLGGSGFDYTF. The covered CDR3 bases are TGTGCCAGCAGCTTAGGCGGTAGCGGGTTCGAC.

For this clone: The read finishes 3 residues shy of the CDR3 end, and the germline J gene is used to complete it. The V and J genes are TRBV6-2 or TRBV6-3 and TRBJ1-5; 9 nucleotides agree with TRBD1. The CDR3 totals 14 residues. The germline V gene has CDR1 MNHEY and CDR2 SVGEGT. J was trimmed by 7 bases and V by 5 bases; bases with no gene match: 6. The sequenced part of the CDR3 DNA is TGTGCCAGCAGTCAGACAGGGGGAAACCAGCCC. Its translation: CASSQTGGNQP. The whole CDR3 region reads CASSQTGGNQPQHF.

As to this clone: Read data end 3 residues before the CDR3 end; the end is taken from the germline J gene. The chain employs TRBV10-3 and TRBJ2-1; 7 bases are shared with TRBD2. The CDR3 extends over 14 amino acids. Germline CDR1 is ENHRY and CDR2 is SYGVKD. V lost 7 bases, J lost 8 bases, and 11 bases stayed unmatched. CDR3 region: CAITEVAGAHEQFF. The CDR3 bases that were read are TGTGCCATCACCGAGGTGGCGGGAGCCCATGAG.

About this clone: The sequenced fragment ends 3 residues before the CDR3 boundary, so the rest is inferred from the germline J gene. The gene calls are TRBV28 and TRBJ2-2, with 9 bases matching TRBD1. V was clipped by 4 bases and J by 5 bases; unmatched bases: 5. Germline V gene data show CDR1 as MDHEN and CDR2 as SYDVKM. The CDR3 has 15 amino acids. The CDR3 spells CASSSPGQGTGELFF. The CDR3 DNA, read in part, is TGTGCCAGCAGTTCCCCCGGACAGGGGACCGGGGAG.

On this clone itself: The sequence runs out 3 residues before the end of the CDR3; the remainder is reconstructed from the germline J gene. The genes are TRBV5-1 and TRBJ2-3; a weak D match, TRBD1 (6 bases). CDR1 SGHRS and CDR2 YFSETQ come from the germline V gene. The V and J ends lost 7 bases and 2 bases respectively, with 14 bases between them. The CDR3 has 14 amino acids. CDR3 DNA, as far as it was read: TGCGCCAGCGATGCAGGACAGCCCACAGATACG. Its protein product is CASDAGQPTDT. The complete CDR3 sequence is CASDAGQPTDTQYF.

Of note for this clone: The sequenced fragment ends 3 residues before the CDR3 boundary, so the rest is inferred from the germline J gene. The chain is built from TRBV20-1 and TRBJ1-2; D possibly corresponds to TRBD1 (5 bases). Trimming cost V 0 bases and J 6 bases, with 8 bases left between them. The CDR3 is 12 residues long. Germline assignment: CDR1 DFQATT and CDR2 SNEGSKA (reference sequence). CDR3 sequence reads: CSARDTTDGYTF. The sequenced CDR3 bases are TGCAGTGCTAGAGATACGACAGATGGC.

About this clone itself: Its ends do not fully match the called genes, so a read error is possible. The sequenced CDR3 bases are TGCGCCAGCAGGCGACTAGCGGGCACCGGGGAG. Protein product: CASRRLAGTGE. The whole CDR3 region reads CASRRLAGTGELFF. J is TRBJ2-2 and V is TRBV4-2, with 10 bases matching TRBD2. The read ends 3 residues before the CDR3 terminus; that terminus is restored from the germline J gene. From germline, CDR1 is LGHNA and CDR2 YNFKEQ. This CDR3 contains 14 residues.